Given below is one T cell receptor (beta chain) in context. This sample is part of a study of blood T cell repertoires in COVID-19. The wider study: Italy, Spain and the United States were the sources of the convalescent and acute COVID-19 samples. PBMCs, B-cell-depleted T cells, or T cells provided the cDNA or gDNA that made up the material.

As handled by the study authors: For nucleated cells, counts were estimated from reference gene primer amplification. This table comes from immunoSEQ multiplex PCR, and its TCRdb copy is limited to in-frame clones, with some not included. That table is the source of V, J and clone size, and D and trimming were worked out from the DNA. The profile shows some 230,000 clones, about 88% of them singletons. Those enrolled in Seattle joined during active infection and were followed longitudinally afterward. After removal of 6 bases from V and 3 bases from J, the junction contained 7 bases not matched to a gene. CDR3 length: 16 amino acids. The germline V gene encodes CDR1 MNHEY and CDR2 SMNVEV (reference sequence).

The chain is built from TRBV27 and TRBJ1-4; 10 bases are shared with TRBD1. Sequencing input: peripheral blood. The source is a woman aged 45-60 years with COVID-19, enrolled during active disease. The CDR3 reads CASSRQGAWANEKLFF. CDR3 in DNA: TGTGCCAGCAGCCGACAGGGGGCATGGGCTAATGAAAAACTGTTTTTT.